A selection of T cell receptor beta chains follows, all from one sample in a study of blood T cell repertoires in COVID-19. Assay: immunoSEQ multiplex PCR; the TCRdb copy retains only in-frame clones and omits some. The repertoire holds some 130,000 clones, 70% to 90% seen once, with around a tenth in the top ten. Material for sequencing was peripheral blood. These receptors were obtained from a man aged 45-65 years with acute or convalescent COVID-19. The CDR3 runs from the conserved cysteine through the conserved F or W. A D gene is named only where the DNA matches it firmly.

V gene | D gene | CDR3 protein
TRBV6-5 | . | CASRGYAEAFF
TRBV9 | . | CASSVLPGMDEQFF
TRBV7-9 | . | CASSLASAASSYNEQFF
TRBV5-4 | TRBD1 | CASSLTGEGKLFF
TRBV5-1 | . | CASSLAGRVFAEAFF
TRBV6-5 | TRBD1 | CASSYSFGTGSTIYF
TRBV27 | TRBD1 | CASSPDRVSNSPLHF
TRBV28 | . | CASSPTWGVPKEETQYF
TRBV6-5 | . | CASVGRGVSGNTIYF
TRBV11-3 | . | CASSLRGTTDTQYF
TRBV7-3 | TRBD1 | CASSSWDRGSYEQYF
TRBV19 | TRBD1 | CASRDRGSQPQHF
TRBV27 | TRBD2 | CASSHPGGVLDF
TRBV5-5 | . | CASSLASQGSEQYF
TRBV6-5 | . | CASTLRGEGNEQFF
TRBV19 | . | CASSSGDKPFGEQYF
TRBV21-1 | . | CASSKGPKGPYSNQPQHF
TRBV10-1 | . | CASSSDRNTEAFF
TRBV2 | TRBD1 | CASREDRGGNYGYTF
TRBV7-3 | . | CASSRTQGRQETQYF
TRBV10-2 | TRBD1 | CASRDRGTNQPQHF
TRBV30 | . | CAWSPRRSGVFTDTEAFF
TRBV5-6 | . | CASSVGVRDTEAFF
TRBV19 | TRBD1 | CASSSTGYGTGELFF
TRBV5-4 | . | CASSFGRADFNYGYTF
TRBV2 | TRBD2 | CASSSPPSGGEDTQYF
TRBV29-1 | . | CSVEEHFPNTEAFF
TRBV7-9 | . | CASSLDRANQPQHF
TRBV7-6 | . | CASSLATSSGNTIYF
TRBV7-2 | . | CASSPQGNIQYF
TRBV19 | . | CASSMRAEGPAHSGNTIYF
TRBV10-3 | . | CAITPDLSYGYTF
TRBV10-2 | TRBD1 | CASTLDRVTYNEQFF
TRBV11-2 | TRBD1 | CASSLSLGTGLGNTIYF
TRBV5-1 | . | CASSLFQVPDTEAFF
TRBV2 | . | CASSREPSNTEAFF
TRBV10-3 | . | CATRGANGNQPQHF
TRBV15 | TRBD1 | CATSRSPGRQGNEKLFF
TRBV7-9 | TRBD1 | CASSEDRNQPQHF
TRBV7-6 | TRBD2 | CASSLNAGLAPNEQFF
TRBV18 | TRBD1 | CASSPDRNNQPQHF
TRBV5-1 | TRBD1 | CASSFTGGAGETQYF
TRBV28 | TRBD1 | CASSLSPDRFTHYEQYF
TRBV6-5 | TRBD2 | CASSTSGRASVEQFF
TRBV15 | TRBD1 | CATSRGGQGVTEAFF
TRBV5-1 | . | CASSSTVYEQYF
TRBV5-1 | . | CASSLGAALNTEAFF
TRBV5-1 | TRBD1 | CASSSQPGTGGRDTEAFF
TRBV6-5 | . | CATHPGGYNSPLHF
TRBV7-2 | . | CASSLLGGSNQPQHF
TRBV7-2 | TRBD2 | CASSLGTSGYNEQFF
TRBV7-9 | . | CASSFRRETQYF
TRBV25-1 | TRBD2 | CASSDVTSRVGELFF
TRBV25-1 | TRBD2 | CATLPGGAGYNEQFF
TRBV7-9 | . | CASSLAYYGTGELFF
TRBV10-3 | TRBD1 | CASKFGQDSYEQYF
TRBV7-2 | . | CASSLDWADYGYTF
TRBV5-1 | . | CASSRGQGEKLFF
TRBV10-3 | TRBD1 | CAISLRDSPSGELFF